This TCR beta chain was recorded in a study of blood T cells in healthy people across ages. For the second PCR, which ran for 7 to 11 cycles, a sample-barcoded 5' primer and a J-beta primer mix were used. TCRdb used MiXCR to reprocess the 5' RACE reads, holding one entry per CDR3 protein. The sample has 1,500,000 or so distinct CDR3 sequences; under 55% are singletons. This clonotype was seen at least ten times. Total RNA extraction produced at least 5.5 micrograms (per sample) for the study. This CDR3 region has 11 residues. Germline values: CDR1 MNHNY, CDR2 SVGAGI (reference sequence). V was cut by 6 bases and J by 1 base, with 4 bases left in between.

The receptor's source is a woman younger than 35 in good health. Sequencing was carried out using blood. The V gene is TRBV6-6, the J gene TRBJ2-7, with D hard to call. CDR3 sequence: CASRGSYEQYF. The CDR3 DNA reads TGTGCCAGCAGGGGTTCCTACGAGCAGTACTTC.